This TCR beta chain was observed in a study of blood T cell repertoires in COVID-19. Study-level background: Specimens from acute and convalescent COVID-19 originated in the United States, Italy and Spain. T cells, B-cell-depleted T cells, or PBMCs supplied cDNA or gDNA.

Authors' processing steps: Amplification with reference gene primers provided the estimates of nucleated cell counts. Assay used: immunoSEQ multiplex PCR; TCRdb lists only in-frame clones, some missing. V, J and clone size are those of that table, while D and trimming were read from the DNA. The sample yields about 34,000 clones, 80% seen once. Germline lookup yields CDR1 SGHTA and CDR2 FQGNSA. The CDR3 loop spans 15 amino acids. Trimming took 1 base from V and 2 from J, leaving 9 bases between them. Sequenced sample: peripheral blood. This sequence joins TRBV7-2 and TRBJ2-1; no firm D call. This sequence was found in a woman aged 70 to 79 with acute or convalescent COVID-19. Written as DNA, the CDR3 is TGTGCCAGCAGCTTAGGTGGCACAGCCTACAATGAGCAGTTCTTC. Protein sequence: CASSLGGTAYNEQFF. Together with reference TRBV7-2 and TRBJ2-1, the CDR3 gives the full variable domain: GAGVSQSPSNKVTEKGKDVELRCDPISGHTALYWYRQSLGQGLEFLIYFQGNSAPDKSGLPSDRFSAERTGGSVSTLTIQRTQQEDSAVYLCASSLGGTAYNEQFFGPGTRLTVL.